This passage covers 10 T cell receptor beta chains from one sample sequenced in a study of T cell changes during pregnancy in multiple sclerosis. Sequencing was performed with immunoSEQ multiplex PCR; in TCRdb, only in-frame clones are kept and a portion is missing. Of tens of thousands of clones in the sample, approximately 90% were seen once. The sample was CD4+ T cells from peripheral blood mononuclear cells, taken in the first trimester of pregnancy. Source of these receptors: a female donor in good health, enrolled as a control in a pregnancy study.

The J gene is TRBJ2-5, the V gene TRBV6-5, with D perhaps matching TRBD1 (5 bases). The better agreement between TRBJ2-7 and the DNA end casts doubt on the J call. CDR1 is MNHEY and CDR2 is SVGAGI in the germline V gene. This CDR3 spans 12 amino acids. CDR3 DNA: TGTGCCAGCAGTTATAGGGGAAGCGAGCAGTACTTC. Its translation: CASSYRGSEQYF.

This clone was observed a few times. The chain is built from TRBV2 and TRBJ2-7, with D possibly matching TRBD2 (6 bases). The CDR3 covers 14 residues. V lost 6 bases, J lost 7 bases, and 19 bases lay in between. Germline assignment: CDR1 SNHLY and CDR2 FYNNEI. The DNA of the CDR3 is TGTGCCAGCAGCGACCCGGCGGGGTGGGGAGAGCAGTACTTC. It encodes CASSDPAGWGEQYF.

The rearrangement links TRBV7-9 to TRBJ2-7, with 10 bases lining up with TRBD1. Per the germline V gene, CDR1 is SEHNR and CDR2 is FQNEAQ (reference sequence). The length of the CDR3 is 14 residues. Trimming took 3 bases from V and 5 from J; bases not matched to a gene: 4. The CDR3 spells CASSFGTGDNEQYF. The CDR3 DNA reads TGTGCCAGCAGCTTTGGGACAGGGGATAACGAGCAGTACTTC.

In DNA, the CDR3 is TGCGCCAGCAGCCCCCAGCGGGGGCCTAATGAGCAGTTCTTC. As protein: CASSPQRGPNEQFF. The chain couples TRBV5-1 to TRBJ2-1, with 8 bases fitting TRBD2. The germline gives CDR1 SGHRS, CDR2 YFSETQ. The V and J ends lost 4 bases and 7 bases, in that order; junction bases with no gene match: 7. The CDR3 is made up of 14 amino acids. The whole variable domain, remainder taken from reference TRBV5-1 and TRBJ2-1, is KAGVTQTPRYLIKTRGQQVTLSCSPISGHRSVSWYQQTPGQGLQFLFEYFSETQRNKGNFPGRFSGRQFSNSRSEMNVSTLELGDSALYLCASSPQRGPNEQFFGPGTRLTVL.

This sequence joins TRBV7-3 and TRBJ2-1; TRBD2 aligns across 11 bases. This CDR3 has 15 amino acids. CDR1 and CDR2 (germline): SGHTA, FQGTGA. The ends lost 1 base at V and 10 bases at J; junction bases unmatched: 6. The CDR3 here is CASSLMGLAGGEQFF. The CDR3 coding sequence is TGTGCCAGCAGCTTAATGGGGCTAGCGGGAGGAGAGCAGTTCTTC.

The genes are TRBV7-2 and TRBJ1-5; TRBD1 aligns across 9 bases. CDR1 SGHTA and CDR2 FQGNSA come from the germline V gene. V shed 5 bases, J shed 6 bases, and the junction held 11 bases outside the gene matches. The CDR3 sequence is 16 residues long. CDR3: CASSTYRGRQVQPQHF. DNA for the CDR3: TGTGCCAGCAGCACCTACAGGGGGCGGCAGGTTCAGCCCCAGCATTTT. The full variable domain, in which reference TRBV7-2 and TRBJ1-5 provide the parts outside the CDR3, is GAGVSQSPSNKVTEKGKDVELRCDPISGHTALYWYRQSLGQGLEFLIYFQGNSAPDKSGLPSDRFSAERTGGSVSTLTIQRTQQEDSAVYLCASSTYRGRQVQPQHFGDGTRLSIL.

The chain joins TRBV6-1 to TRBJ2-7; TRBD1 agrees at 9 bases. The CDR3 spans 16 residues. J gave up 2 bases and V 1 base, and 6 bases lay outside the gene matches. Germline CDR1 MNHNS, CDR2 SASEGT. The CDR3 sequence: CASSEGGQGKAYEQYF. CDR3 coding DNA: TGTGCCAGCAGTGAAGGTGGACAGGGGAAGGCCTACGAGCAGTACTTC.

V and J are TRBV21-1 and TRBJ1-3; the D call of TRBD1 is as the table states it, not checked on the DNA. TRBV21-1 is a pseudogene segment. This CDR3 contains 15 residues. CDR3 amino acids: CASSNRGLAGNTIYF. The CDR3, as DNA: TGTGCCAGCAGCAACAGGGGGCTTGCTGGAAACACCATATATTTT.

This sequence joins TRBV28 and TRBJ2-7; 8 bases align to TRBD2. This CDR3 has 15 residues. Losses at the gene ends were 2 bases for V and 2 bases for J; bases not matched to a gene: 5. The V gene's germline CDR1 is MDHEN and CDR2 SYDVKM. As DNA, the CDR3 is TGTGCCAGCAGTTTAGGCGGGGGGAACACCTACGAGCAGTACTTC. Amino acids: CASSLGGGNTYEQYF.

The rearrangement links TRBV4-1 to TRBJ1-1; 8 bases line up with TRBD1. After removal of 4 bases from V and 5 bases from J, the junction contained 9 bases not matched to a gene. Germline values: CDR1 MGHRA, CDR2 YSYEKL. The length of the CDR3 is 15 residues. Here the CDR3 reads CASSLPDRERTEAFF. In nucleotides, the CDR3 is TGCGCCAGCAGCCTCCCGGACAGGGAGAGGACTGAAGCTTTCTTT.